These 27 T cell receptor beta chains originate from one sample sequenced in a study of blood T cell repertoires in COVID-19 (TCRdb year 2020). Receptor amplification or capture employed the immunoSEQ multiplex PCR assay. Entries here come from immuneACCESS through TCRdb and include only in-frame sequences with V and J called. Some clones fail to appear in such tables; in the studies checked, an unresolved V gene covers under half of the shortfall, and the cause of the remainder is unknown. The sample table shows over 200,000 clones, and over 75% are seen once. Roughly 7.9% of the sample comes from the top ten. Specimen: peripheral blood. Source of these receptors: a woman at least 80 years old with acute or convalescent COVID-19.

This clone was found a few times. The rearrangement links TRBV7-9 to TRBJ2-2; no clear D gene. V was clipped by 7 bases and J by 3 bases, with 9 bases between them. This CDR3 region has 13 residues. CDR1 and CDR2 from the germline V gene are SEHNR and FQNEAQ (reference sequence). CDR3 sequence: CASKDGDTGELFF. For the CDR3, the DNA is TGTGCCAGCAAAGACGGAGACACCGGGGAGCTGTTTTTT.

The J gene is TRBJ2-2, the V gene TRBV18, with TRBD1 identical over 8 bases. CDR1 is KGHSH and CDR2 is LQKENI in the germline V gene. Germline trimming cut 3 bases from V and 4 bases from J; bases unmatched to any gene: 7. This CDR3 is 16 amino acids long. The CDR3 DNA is TGTGCCAGCTCACCCCACAGGGGGTCGGTCACCGGGGAGCTGTTTTTT. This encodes CASSPHRGSVTGELFF.

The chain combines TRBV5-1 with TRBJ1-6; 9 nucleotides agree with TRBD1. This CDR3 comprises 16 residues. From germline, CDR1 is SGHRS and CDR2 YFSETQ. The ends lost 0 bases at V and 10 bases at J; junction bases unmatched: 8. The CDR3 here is CASSLEGRDRESPLHF. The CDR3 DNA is TGCGCCAGCAGCTTGGAAGGGAGGGACAGGGAATCACCCCTCCACTTT.

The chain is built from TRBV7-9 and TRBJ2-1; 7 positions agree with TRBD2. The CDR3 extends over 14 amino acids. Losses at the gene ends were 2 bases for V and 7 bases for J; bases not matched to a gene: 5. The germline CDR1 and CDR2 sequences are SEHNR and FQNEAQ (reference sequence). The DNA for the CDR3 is TGTGCCAGCAGCTTAACCGGGGGGACGAATGAGCAGTTCTTC. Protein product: CASSLTGGTNEQFF. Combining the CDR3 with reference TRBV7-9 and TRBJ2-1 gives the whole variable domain DTGVSQNPRHKITKRGQNVTFRCDPISEHNRLYWYRQTLGQGPEFLTYFQNEAQLEKSRLLSDRFSAERPKGSFSTLEIQRTEQGDSAMYLCASSLTGGTNEQFFGPGTRLTVL.

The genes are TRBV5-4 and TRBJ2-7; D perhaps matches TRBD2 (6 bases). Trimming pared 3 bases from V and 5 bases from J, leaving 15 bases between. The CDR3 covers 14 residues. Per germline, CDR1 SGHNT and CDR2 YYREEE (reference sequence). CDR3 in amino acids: CASSSGLAVHEQYF. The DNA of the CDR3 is TGTGCCAGCAGCTCGGGACTCGCCGTCCACGAGCAGTACTTC.

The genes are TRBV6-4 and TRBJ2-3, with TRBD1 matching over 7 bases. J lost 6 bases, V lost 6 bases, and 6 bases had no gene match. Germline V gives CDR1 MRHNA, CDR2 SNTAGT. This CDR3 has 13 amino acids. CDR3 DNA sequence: TGTGCCAGCAGCCTCGACAGGGAGGATACGCAGTATTTT. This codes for CASSLDREDTQYF.

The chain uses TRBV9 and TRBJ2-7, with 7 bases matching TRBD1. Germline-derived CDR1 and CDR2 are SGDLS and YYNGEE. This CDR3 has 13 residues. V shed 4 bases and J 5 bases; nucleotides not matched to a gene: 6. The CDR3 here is CASSPGTVHEQYF. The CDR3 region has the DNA TGTGCCAGCAGCCCAGGGACAGTCCACGAGCAGTACTTC.

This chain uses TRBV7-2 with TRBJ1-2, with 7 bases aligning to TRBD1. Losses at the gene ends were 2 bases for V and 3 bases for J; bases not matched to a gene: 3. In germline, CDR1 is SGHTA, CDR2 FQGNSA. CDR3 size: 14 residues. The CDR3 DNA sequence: TGTGCCAGCAGCTTAAATCAGGGGGACTATGGCTACACCTTC. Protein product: CASSLNQGDYGYTF.

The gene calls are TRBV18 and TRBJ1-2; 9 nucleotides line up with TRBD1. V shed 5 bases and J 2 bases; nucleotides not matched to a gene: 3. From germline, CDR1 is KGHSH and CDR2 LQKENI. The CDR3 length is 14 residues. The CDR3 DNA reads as TGTGCCAGCTCATTAGGACAGGGGAACTATGGCTACACCTTC. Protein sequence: CASSLGQGNYGYTF.

The CDR3 reads CASSRGQGIRQETQYF. The CDR3 nucleotides are TGTGCCAGCAGTAGAGGACAGGGGATAAGACAGGAGACCCAGTACTTC. The V and J genes are TRBV27 and TRBJ2-5; 9 positions match TRBD1. Per germline, CDR1 MNHEY and CDR2 SMNVEV (reference sequence). The CDR3 sequence is 16 residues long. V gave up 5 bases and J gave up 5 bases; unmatched junction bases: 12.

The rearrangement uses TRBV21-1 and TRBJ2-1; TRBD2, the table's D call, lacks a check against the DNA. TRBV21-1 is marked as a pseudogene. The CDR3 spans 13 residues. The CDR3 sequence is CASSNSSPIEQFF. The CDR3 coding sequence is TGTGCCAGCAGCAACTCTAGCCCCATTGAGCAGTTCTTC.

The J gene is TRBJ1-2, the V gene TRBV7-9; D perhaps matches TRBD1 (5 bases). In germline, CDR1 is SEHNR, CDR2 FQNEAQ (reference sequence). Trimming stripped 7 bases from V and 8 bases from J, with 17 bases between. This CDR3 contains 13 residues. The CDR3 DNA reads TGTGCCAGCAACAATCTGCGGGGCAGGGGCTACACCTTC. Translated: CASNNLRGRGYTF.

CDR3 protein: CASSLGASYGYTF. The CDR3 DNA is TGTGCCAGCAGCTTGGGGGCTTCGTATGGCTACACCTTC. This sequence joins TRBV5-5 and TRBJ1-2; D remains unclear. With 0 bases removed from V and 5 bases from J, the gap between germline ends came to 8 bases. Germline V gene lookup returns CDR1 SGHKS and CDR2 YYEKEE (reference sequence). CDR3 size: 13 residues.

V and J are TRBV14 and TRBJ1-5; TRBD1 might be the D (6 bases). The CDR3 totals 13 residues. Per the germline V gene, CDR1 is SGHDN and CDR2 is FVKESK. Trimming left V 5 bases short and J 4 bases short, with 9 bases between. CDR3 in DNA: TGTGCCAGCAGCGGACAGCTTAATCAGCCCCAGCATTTT. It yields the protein CASSGQLNQPQHF.

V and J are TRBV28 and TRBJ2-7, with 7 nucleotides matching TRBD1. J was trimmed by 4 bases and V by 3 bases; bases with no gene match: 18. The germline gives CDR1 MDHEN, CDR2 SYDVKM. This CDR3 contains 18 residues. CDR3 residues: CASSFRVGLRQGRYEQYF. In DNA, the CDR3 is TGTGCCAGCAGTTTCAGGGTGGGGCTCCGACAGGGCAGGTACGAGCAGTACTTC.

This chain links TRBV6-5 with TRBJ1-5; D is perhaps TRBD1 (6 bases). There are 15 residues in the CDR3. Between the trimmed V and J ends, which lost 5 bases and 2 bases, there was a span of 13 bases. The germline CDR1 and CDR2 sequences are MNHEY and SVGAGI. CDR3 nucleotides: TGTGCCAGCAGTAGAAGGGGGAATGGCAATCAGCCCCAGCATTTT. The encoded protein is CASSRRGNGNQPQHF.

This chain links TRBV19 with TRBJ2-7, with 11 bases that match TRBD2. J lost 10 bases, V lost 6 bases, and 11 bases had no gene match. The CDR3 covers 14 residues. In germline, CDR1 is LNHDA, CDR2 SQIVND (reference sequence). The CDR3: CASSTRLAGGLQYF. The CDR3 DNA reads TGTGCCAGTAGCACCCGGCTAGCGGGGGGTTTACAGTACTTC.

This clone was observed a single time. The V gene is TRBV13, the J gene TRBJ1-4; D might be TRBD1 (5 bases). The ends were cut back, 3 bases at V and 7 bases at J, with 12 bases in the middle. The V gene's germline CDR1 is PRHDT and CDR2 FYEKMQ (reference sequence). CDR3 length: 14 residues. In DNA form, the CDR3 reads TGTGCCAGCAGCTTGGGGGGTTTTGGTGAAAAACTGTTTTTT. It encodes CASSLGGFGEKLFF.

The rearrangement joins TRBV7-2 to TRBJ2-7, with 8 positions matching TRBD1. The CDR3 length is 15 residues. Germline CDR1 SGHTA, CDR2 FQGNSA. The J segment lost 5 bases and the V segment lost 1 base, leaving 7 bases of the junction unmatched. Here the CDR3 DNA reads TGTGCCAGCAGCTTAGGACAGGGGAAGGTAGACGAGCAGTACTTC. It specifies CASSLGQGKVDEQYF.

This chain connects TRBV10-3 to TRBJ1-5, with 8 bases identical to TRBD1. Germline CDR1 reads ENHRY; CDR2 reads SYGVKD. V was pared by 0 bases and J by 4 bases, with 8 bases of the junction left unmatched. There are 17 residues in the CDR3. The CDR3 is CAISESPTGERNQPQHF. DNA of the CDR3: TGTGCCATCAGTGAGTCTCCGACAGGGGAGCGGAATCAGCCCCAGCATTTT.

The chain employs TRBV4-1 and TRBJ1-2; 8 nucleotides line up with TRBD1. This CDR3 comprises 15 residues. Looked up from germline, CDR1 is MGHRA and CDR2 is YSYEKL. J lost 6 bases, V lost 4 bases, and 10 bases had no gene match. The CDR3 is CASSRRGQGVDGYTF. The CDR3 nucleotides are TGCGCCAGCAGCCGGCGAGGACAGGGTGTGGATGGCTACACCTTC.

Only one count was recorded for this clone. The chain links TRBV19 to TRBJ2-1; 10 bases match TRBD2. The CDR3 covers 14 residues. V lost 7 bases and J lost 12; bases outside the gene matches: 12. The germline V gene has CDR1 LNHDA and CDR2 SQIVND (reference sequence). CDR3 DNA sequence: TGTGCCAGTAACCAGATAGCGGGGGGCCTCGTGCAGTTCTTC. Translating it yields CASNQIAGGLVQFF.

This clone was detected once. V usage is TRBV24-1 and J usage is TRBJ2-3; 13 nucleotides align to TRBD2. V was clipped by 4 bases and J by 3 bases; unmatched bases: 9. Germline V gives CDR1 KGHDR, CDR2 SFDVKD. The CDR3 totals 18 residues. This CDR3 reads CATSDHQILAGGTDTQYF. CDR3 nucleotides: TGTGCCACCAGTGACCACCAGATACTAGCGGGAGGGACAGATACGCAGTATTTT.

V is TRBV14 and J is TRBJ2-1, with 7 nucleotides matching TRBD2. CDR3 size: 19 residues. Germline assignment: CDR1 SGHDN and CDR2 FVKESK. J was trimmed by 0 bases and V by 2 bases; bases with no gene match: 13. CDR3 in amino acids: CASSQRIQTSLSSYNEQFF. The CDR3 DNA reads TGTGCCAGCAGCCAAAGGATCCAGACTAGCCTCAGCTCCTACAATGAGCAGTTCTTC. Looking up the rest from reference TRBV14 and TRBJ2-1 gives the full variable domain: EAGVTQFPSHSVIEKGQTVTLRCDPISGHDNLYWYRRVMGKEIKFLLHFVKESKQDESGMPNNRFLAERTGGTYSTLKVQPAELEDSGVYFCASSQRIQTSLSSYNEQFFGPGTRLTVL.

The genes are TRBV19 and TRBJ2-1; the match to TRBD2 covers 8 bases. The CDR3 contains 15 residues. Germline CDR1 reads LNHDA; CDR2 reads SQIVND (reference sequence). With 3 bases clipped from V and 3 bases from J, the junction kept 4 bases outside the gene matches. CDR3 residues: CASSMGRGGYNEQFF. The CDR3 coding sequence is TGTGCCAGTAGTATGGGACGGGGGGGCTACAATGAGCAGTTCTTC.

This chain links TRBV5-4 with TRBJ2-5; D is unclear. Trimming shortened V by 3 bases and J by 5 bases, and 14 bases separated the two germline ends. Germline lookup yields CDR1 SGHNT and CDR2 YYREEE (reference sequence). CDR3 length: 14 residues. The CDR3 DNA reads TGTGCCAGCAGCTCCACCGTAGCCGGGGAGACCCAGTACTTC. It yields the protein CASSSTVAGETQYF.

The CDR3 protein is CATSDSRQGGQFF. The CDR3 bases are TGTGCCACCAGTGATTCCAGACAGGGGGGGCAGTTCTTC. The chain joins TRBV24-1 to TRBJ2-1, with 9 positions matching TRBD1. Germline lookup yields CDR1 KGHDR and CDR2 SFDVKD. The junction had 4 bases not matched to a gene; V was cut back by 2 bases and J by 12 bases. The CDR3 contains 13 residues.